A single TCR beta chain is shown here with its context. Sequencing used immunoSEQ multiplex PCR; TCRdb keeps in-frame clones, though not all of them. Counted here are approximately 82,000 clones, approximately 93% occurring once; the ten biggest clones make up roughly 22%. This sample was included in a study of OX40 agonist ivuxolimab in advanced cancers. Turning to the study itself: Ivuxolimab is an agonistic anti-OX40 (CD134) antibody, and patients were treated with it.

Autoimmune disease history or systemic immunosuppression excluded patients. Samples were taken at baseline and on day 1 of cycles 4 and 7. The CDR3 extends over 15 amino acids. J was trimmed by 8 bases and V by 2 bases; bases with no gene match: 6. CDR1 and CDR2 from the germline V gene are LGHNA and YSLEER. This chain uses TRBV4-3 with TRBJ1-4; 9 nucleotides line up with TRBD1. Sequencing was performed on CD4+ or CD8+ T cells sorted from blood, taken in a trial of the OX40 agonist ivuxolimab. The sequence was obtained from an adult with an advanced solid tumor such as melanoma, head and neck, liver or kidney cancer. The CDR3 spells CASSQPGQGYEKLFF. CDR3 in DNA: TGCGCCAGCAGCCAACCGGGACAGGGTTACGAAAAACTGTTTTTT.